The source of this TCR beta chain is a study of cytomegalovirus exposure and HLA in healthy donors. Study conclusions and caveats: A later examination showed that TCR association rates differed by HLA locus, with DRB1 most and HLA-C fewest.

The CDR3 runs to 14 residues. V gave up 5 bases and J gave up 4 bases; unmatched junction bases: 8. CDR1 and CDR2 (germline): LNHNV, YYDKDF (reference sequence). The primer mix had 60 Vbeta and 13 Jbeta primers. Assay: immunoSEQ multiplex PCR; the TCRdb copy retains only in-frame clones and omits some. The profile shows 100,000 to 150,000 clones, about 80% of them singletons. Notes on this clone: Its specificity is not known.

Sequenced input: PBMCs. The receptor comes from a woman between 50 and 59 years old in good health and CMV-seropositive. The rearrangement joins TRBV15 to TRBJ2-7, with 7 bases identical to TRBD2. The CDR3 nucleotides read TGTGCCACCAGCTCCAGAGCGGGAACTTACGAGCAGTACTTC. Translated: CATSSRAGTYEQYF.